This section outlines one TCR beta chain sequence together with its context. What it binds is unknown. There are 14 residues in the CDR3. The V gene's germline CDR1 is SGHRS and CDR2 YFSETQ. V was cut by 4 bases and J by 2 bases, with 13 bases left in between. The source of the sample is a study of STAT3 mutations in large granular lymphocyte leukemia. About the study: More than half of T-LGLL patients received immunosuppressive therapy. Study outcomes and limitations: Every T-LGLL patient had at least one immunodominant TCRbeta clonotype. Sampling intervals varied between patients and samples. Persisting codominant clonotypes may have hidden a small pathogenic clone.

The protocol was immunoSEQ multiplex PCR, while the TCRdb copy is restricted to in-frame clones and leaves out a portion. This sample has about 4,600 clones, with 45% to 55% found just once. Sample: peripheral blood mononuclear cells. The sequence came from a man aged 60 to 69 with T-cell large granular lymphocyte leukemia. Some clones in this sample may be carry-over from other donors' samples. The chain joins TRBV5-1 to TRBJ2-7; perhaps TRBD1 as D (5 bases). The CDR3 loop reads CASSRQDTTYEQYF. CDR3 coding DNA: TGCGCCAGCAGCCGCCAGGACACCACCTACGAGCAGTACTTC.